Sequencing of this T cell receptor beta chain was carried out in a study of OX40 agonist ivuxolimab in advanced cancers. Generated by immunoSEQ multiplex PCR, the TCRdb table keeps only in-frame clones and is missing some. The table lists 75,000 to 100,000 clones, roughly 90% of them singletons. V shed 2 bases and J shed 1 base, with 12 bases lying between them. Per germline, CDR1 GTSNPN and CDR2 SVGIG (reference sequence). This CDR3 is 15 amino acids long. Source: CD4+ or CD8+ T cells sorted from blood, taken in a trial of the OX40 agonist ivuxolimab. The chain has TRBV30 and TRBJ1-5, with D possibly matching TRBD1 (6 bases). This TCR derives from an adult with an advanced solid tumor such as melanoma, head and neck, liver or kidney cancer. The CDR3 nucleotides are TGTGCCTGGAGTACAGGGTTTGGGAGCAATCAGCCCCAGCATTTT. It yields the protein CAWSTGFGSNQPQHF.